These 21 T cell receptor beta chains came from one sample sequenced in a study of monozygotic twins with inflammatory bowel disease. TCRdb re-called the 5' RACE reads and gives one entry per CDR3 protein, without DNA. The record lists over 130,000 distinct CDR3 sequences, of which the ten most abundant hold 2% to 3%. Material for sequencing was blood. The receptors stem from a human donor with ulcerative colitis or Crohn's disease, or a healthy co-twin of an affected twin (not recorded which).

The chain links TRBV9 to TRBJ2-7; the D call of TRBD2 rests on TCRdb alone, since no DNA is present to check it. The CDR3 totals 13 residues. CDR1 and CDR2 (germline): SGDLS, YYNGEE. The CDR3 loop reads CASSVVPGPQQYF.

The rearrangement uses TRBV5-6 and TRBJ1-6; the TCRdb call, TRBD1, lacks DNA for checking. The V gene's germline CDR1 is SGHDT and CDR2 YYEEEE. The CDR3 extends over 15 amino acids. CDR3: CASNQPQGGNSPLHF.

V gene TRBV5-1 combines with J gene TRBJ2-4; without DNA, the TCRdb call of TRBD1 cannot be checked. CDR1 SGHRS and CDR2 YFSETQ come from the germline V gene. The CDR3 is 14 amino acids. The CDR3 spells CASRPGLAENIQYF.

The chain carries TRBV4-2 and TRBJ1-2. The CDR3 runs 18 residues. Germline CDR1 is LGHNA and CDR2 is YNFKEQ. CDR3 sequence: CASSQVGVRQGRNYGYTF.

V usage is TRBV19 and J usage is TRBJ2-2. CDR3 length equals 14 residues. The germline gives CDR1 LNHDA, CDR2 SQIVND (reference sequence). The CDR3 is CASIGVLRTGELFF. Full variable domain (missing parts from reference TRBV19 and TRBJ2-2): DGGITQSPKYLFRKEGQNVTLSCEQNLNHDAMYWYRQDPGQGLRLIYYSQIVNDFQKGDIAEGYSVSREKKESFPLTVTSAQKNPTAFYLCASIGVLRTGELFFGEGSRLTVL.

The rearrangement joins TRBV7-8 to TRBJ2-7; checking the TCRdb D call of TRBD1 is not possible without DNA. The CDR3 has 14 residues. Germline CDR1 SGHVS, CDR2 FQNEAQ. CDR3 sequence: CASSTRDRANEQYF.

The rearrangement links TRBV7-6 to TRBJ1-3; the D gene TCRdb calls, TRBD1, cannot be checked with no DNA. There are 17 residues in the CDR3. Looked up from germline, CDR1 is SGHVS and CDR2 is FNYEAQ. The chain's CDR3 is CASSLLRDRGPGNTIYF. Full variable domain (outside the CDR3, taken from reference TRBV7-6 and TRBJ1-3): GAGVSQSPRYKVTKRGQDVALRCDPISGHVSLYWYRQALGQGPEFLTYFNYEAQQDKSGLPNDRFSAERPEGSISTLTIQRTEQRDSAMYRCASSLLRDRGPGNTIYFGEGSWLTVV.

The rearrangement links TRBV29-1 to TRBJ2-7. This CDR3 has 13 amino acids. Germline lookup yields CDR1 SQVTM and CDR2 ANQGSEA. This chain's CDR3 is CSVEILGTYEQYF.

The V gene is TRBV7-2, the J gene TRBJ2-7; the TCRdb call, TRBD1, lacks DNA for checking. CDR3 length: 14 amino acids. Per the germline V gene, CDR1 is SGHTA and CDR2 is FQGNSA. CDR3 in amino acids: CATLPGTGSSEQYF.

The chain recombines TRBV4-3 with TRBJ1-4; TCRdb returns TRBD1, unconfirmable since there is no DNA. Germline loops: CDR1 LGHNA, CDR2 YSLEER. The CDR3 consists of 17 residues. The CDR3 sequence: CASSQDLTGGTNEKLFF.

This chain joins TRBV29-1 and TRBJ1-1; TCRdb gives TRBD1 as the D gene, but with no DNA this cannot be confirmed. Germline V gene lookup returns CDR1 SQVTM and CDR2 ANQGSEA. The CDR3 covers 14 residues. The CDR3 region is CSVNLQAVNTEAFF.

The chain joins TRBV5-1 to TRBJ1-5. This CDR3 contains 12 residues. The germline CDR1 and CDR2 sequences are SGHRS and YFSETQ. CDR3: CASSLEGQPQHF. The complete variable domain, with remaining parts taken from reference TRBV5-1 and TRBJ1-5, reads KAGVTQTPRYLIKTRGQQVTLSCSPISGHRSVSWYQQTPGQGLQFLFEYFSETQRNKGNFPGRFSGRQFSNSRSEMNVSTLELGDSALYLCASSLEGQPQHFGDGTRLSIL.

The chain carries TRBV27 and TRBJ2-1; the D call of TRBD1 rests on TCRdb alone, since no DNA is present to check it. CDR1 and CDR2 (germline): MNHEY, SMNVEV (reference sequence). The CDR3 runs 17 residues. CDR3 protein: CASSSPTGRKGFNEQFF.

The chain carries TRBV12-3 or TRBV12-4 and TRBJ1-1; TCRdb names TRBD1, which stays unverified in the absence of DNA. The CDR3 has 14 amino acids. CDR3 protein: CASRGRGQGAEAFF.

V gene TRBV7-2 combines with J gene TRBJ1-5; the TCRdb D gene call, TRBD1, has no DNA to confirm it. The germline gives CDR1 SGHTA, CDR2 FQGNSA. The CDR3 runs 14 residues. The CDR3 is CASSFKTGDQPQHF.

The V call is TRBV7-2, the J call TRBJ2-2; TCRdb's D call of TRBD1 is untestable without DNA. The CDR3 runs to 17 residues. CDR1 is SGHTA, CDR2 FQGNSA, per germline. CDR3 region: CASSPRGLGGNTGELFF.

The chain links TRBV12-3 or TRBV12-4 to TRBJ2-7; TCRdb gives TRBD1 as the D gene, but with no DNA this cannot be confirmed. The CDR3 contains 14 residues. The CDR3 protein is CASSSPRYSYEQYF.

V gene TRBV6-2 or TRBV6-3 combines with J gene TRBJ2-1; the TCRdb call, TRBD1, lacks DNA for checking. Germline V gene data show CDR1 as MNHEY and CDR2 as SVGEGT. The CDR3 is 17 amino acids. The CDR3 reads CASSFRRRQGMYNEQFF.

The rearrangement links TRBV5-1 to TRBJ2-6; TCRdb outputs TRBD1, but without DNA this stays unchecked. The germline V gene has CDR1 SGHRS and CDR2 YFSETQ. The CDR3 is 15 residues long. The CDR3 spells CASSQTGSGANVLTF.

This chain joins TRBV29-1 and TRBJ1-2; TCRdb gives TRBD1 as the D gene, but with no DNA this cannot be confirmed. Germline V gene data show CDR1 as SQVTM and CDR2 as ANQGSEA. This CDR3 contains 16 residues. CDR3 residues: CSVPTVRTGGVYGYTF.

CDR3 amino acids: CASSLRGGEKLFF. V and J are TRBV5-4 and TRBJ1-4. CDR1 is SGHNT and CDR2 is YYREEE in the germline V gene (reference sequence). The CDR3 loop spans 13 amino acids.